The present entry profiles one T cell receptor (beta chain) with its context. Its antigen is currently unknown. This entry belongs to a study of shared clonotypes between healthy human individuals. Study observations and caveats: Read depth was anticipated to influence clonotype sharing among donors.

The trim removed 3 bases at V and 11 bases at J, leaving 1 base unmatched. The CDR3 covers 11 residues. CDR1 and CDR2 from the germline V gene are MDHEN and SYDVKM. Several immunoSEQ 96-well plates shared each subset's DNA, each plate a replicate. Using immunoSEQ multiplex PCR, the repertoire was profiled, and TCRdb retains in-frame clones only, with some absent. Of fewer than 1.4 million clones listed, approximately 78% are singletons. V gene TRBV28 combines with J gene TRBJ2-1, with 7 bases that match TRBD1. Sequenced input: memory CD4+ T cells from PBMCs. Subset described: CD45RA-negative fraction. The origin of this receptor is a man between 18 and 29 years old in good health. Some clones in this sample may be carry-over from other donors' samples. CDR3 sequence (DNA): TGTGCCAGCAGTTTGGGACAGCAGCAGTTCTTC. This encodes CASSLGQQQFF.